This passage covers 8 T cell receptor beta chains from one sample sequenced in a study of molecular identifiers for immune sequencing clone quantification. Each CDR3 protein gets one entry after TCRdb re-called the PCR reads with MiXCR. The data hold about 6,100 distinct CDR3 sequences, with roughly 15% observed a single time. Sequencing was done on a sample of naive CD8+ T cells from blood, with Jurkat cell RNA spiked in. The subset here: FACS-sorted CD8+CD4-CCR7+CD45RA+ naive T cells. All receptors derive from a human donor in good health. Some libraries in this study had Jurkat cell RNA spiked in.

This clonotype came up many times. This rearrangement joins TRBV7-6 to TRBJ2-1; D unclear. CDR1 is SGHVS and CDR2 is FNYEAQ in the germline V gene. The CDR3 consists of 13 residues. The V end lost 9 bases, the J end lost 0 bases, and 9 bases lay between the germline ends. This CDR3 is CASAPSSYNEQFF. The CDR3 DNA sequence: TGTGCCAGTGCGCCAAGCTCCTACAATGAGCAGTTCTTC.

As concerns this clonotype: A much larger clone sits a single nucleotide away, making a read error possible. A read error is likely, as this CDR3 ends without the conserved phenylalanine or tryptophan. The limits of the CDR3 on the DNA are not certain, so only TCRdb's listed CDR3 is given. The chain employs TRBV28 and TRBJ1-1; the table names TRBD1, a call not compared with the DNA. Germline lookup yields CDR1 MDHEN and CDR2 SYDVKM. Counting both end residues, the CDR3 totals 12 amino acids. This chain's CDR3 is CASTERGYDPFS.

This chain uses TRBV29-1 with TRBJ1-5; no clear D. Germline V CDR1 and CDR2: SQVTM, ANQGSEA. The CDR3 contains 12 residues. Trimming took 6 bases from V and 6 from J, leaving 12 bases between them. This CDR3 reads CSVGNLGQPQHF. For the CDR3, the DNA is TGCAGCGTCGGTAATTTGGGTCAGCCCCAGCATTTT.

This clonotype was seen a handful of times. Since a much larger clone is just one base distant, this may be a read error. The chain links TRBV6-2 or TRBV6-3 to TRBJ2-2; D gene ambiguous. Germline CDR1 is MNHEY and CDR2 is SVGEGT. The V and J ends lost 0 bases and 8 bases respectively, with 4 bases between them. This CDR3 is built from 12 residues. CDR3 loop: CASSYSGGELFF. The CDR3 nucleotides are TGTGCCAGCAGTTACTCTGGAGGGGAGCTGTTTTTT.

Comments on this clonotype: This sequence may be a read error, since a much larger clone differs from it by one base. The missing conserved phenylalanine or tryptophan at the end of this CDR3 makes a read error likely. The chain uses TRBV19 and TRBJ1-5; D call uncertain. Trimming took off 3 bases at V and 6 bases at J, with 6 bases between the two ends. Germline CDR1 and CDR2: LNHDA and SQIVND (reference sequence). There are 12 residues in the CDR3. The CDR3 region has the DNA TGTGCCAGTAGTATCGGTCGTCAGCCCCAGCATTCT. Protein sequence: CASSIGRQPQHS.

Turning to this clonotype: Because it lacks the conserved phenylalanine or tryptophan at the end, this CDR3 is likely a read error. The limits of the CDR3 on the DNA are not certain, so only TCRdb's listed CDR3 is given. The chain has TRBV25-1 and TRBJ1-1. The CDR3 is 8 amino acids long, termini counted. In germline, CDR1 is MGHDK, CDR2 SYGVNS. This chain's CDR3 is CASSQNWN.

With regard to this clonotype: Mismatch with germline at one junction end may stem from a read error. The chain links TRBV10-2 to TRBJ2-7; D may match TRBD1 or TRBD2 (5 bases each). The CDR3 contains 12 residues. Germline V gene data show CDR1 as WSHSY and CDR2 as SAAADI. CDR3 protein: CASSGPGREQYF. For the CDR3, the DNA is TGTGCCAGCAGTGGGCCGGGACGTGAACAGTACTTC.

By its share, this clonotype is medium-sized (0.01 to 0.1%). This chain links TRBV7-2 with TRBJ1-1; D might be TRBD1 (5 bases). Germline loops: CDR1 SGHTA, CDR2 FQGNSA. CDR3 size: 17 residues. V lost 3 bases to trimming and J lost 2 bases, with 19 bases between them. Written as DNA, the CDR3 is TGTGCCAGCAGCTTGGGGCTAACTGGGGGATTAAACACTGAAGCTTTCTTT. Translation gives CASSLGLTGGLNTEAFF.